This TCR beta chain comes out of a study of radiotherapy plus CTLA-4 blockade in lung cancer. Study-wide context: Of all patients, about 17% responded objectively and about 30% showed disease control.

Method: immunoSEQ multiplex PCR; TCRdb's copy keeps in-frame clones and lacks some. The sample consists of 75,000 to 80,000 clones, around 86% of them appearing once. Of note for this clone: Antigen: not known.

Those with chemo-refractory metastatic non-small-cell lung cancer were treated with focal radiation combined with CTLA-4 blockade using ipilimumab. CDR1 SNHLY and CDR2 FYNNEI come from the germline V gene. V lost 5 bases and J 2 bases, leaving 13 bases between the germline ends. This CDR3 has 14 residues. General study findings and limits: Early blood T cell clone dynamics, with interferon-beta, were reported to best predict response. After treatment with radiotherapy plus ipilimumab, TCR clones that came from the tumor expanded in blood.

The receptor comes from a human donor with non-small cell lung cancer who had stable disease on radiotherapy plus ipilimumab. This chain connects TRBV2 to TRBJ2-7, with D possibly TRBD1 on 5 matching bases. The sequences come from peripheral blood, collected from a patient treated with radiotherapy plus ipilimumab. The CDR3 spells CASSQTVPAYEQYF. CDR3 coding DNA: TGTGCCAGCAGTCAGACAGTTCCGGCCTACGAGCAGTACTTC.